This TCR beta chain was recorded in a study of early T cells in non-severe SARS-CoV-2 infection. About the research overall: The sequenced material was bulk RNA from unsorted whole blood, and its chains were unpaired.

Germline values: CDR1 SGHTA, CDR2 FQGNSA. This CDR3 region has 15 residues. V lost 1 base and J 8 bases, leaving 12 bases between the germline ends. This clonotype occurred many times. Antigen specificity is unknown. The library protocol tagged individual cDNA molecules with unique molecular identifiers. Each CDR3 protein is one row after TCRdb ran MiXCR on the 5' RACE reads. The sample yields some 45,000 distinct CDR3 sequences, around 10% seen once. Regarding the study as a whole: Comparison of clonotypes with VDJdb favored anti-spike CD8 responses while missing private and CD4 specificities.

V is TRBV7-2 and J is TRBJ1-6; D gene ambiguous. This TCR was recovered from an adult who was a healthcare worker with PCR-confirmed SARS-CoV-2 infection or an uninfected control (not recorded which). Sequencing was performed on whole blood, taken at baseline. This CDR3 is CASSLVDAVHSPLHF. The CDR3 nucleotides are TGTGCCAGCAGCTTAGTGGATGCGGTGCATTCACCCCTCCACTTT.